This T cell receptor (beta chain) was found in a study of T-cell memory formation after mild COVID-19. Study information: Largely, TCR clusters stayed within a single donor. Study-wide points: Second-wave clones peaking on day 37 lacked confirmed SARS-CoV-2 specificity. Contracting CD4+ clones lay largely in CM and EM, with CD8+ ones residing in EMRA.

Constant-segment-primed 5'RACE gave TCR alpha and TCR beta cDNA libraries with sample barcodes and UMIs. One entry per CDR3 protein, called by TCRdb with MiXCR from the 5' RACE reads. Found here are 40,000 to 55,000 distinct CDR3 sequences, under 7.5% of them singletons; the top ten hold about 1.4%. After removal of 6 bases from V and 7 bases from J, the junction contained 5 bases not matched to a gene. The CDR3 extends over 14 amino acids. This clonotype was seen more than once but under ten times. The target antigen is unknown. Sequenced material: PBMCs or a T cell subset sorted from them (not recorded which). The chain is built from TRBV12-3 or TRBV12-4 and TRBJ2-2; 10 nucleotides align to TRBD2. The sequence came from a young man who had mild COVID-19 (a few samples of this study predate the infection). Cell type and time point are not known. The CDR3, as DNA: TGTGCCAGCAGCCGTAGCGGGGGGATCGGGGAGCTGTTTTTT. Amino acids: CASSRSGGIGELFF.